The clone carrying this T cell receptor (beta chain) was counted ten times or more. The antigen is not known. TCR beta CDR3 regions were amplified from RNA transcripts. A set of HTBI primers served as the primers for a first-round RT-PCR of the TCR CDR3. TCRdb recomputed calls from the multiplex PCR reads with MiXCR, one row per CDR3 protein. The repertoire holds 150,000 or so distinct CDR3 sequences, with approximately 20% as singletons. These data belong to a study of T cells in Graves' hyperthyroidism and ophthalmopathy. Study-level findings and limits: In the blood, most expanded thyroid clonotypes above 0.001 appeared as well.

The germline V and J ends were trimmed by 0 bases and 7 bases, with 8 bases remaining between them. Germline CDR1 SGDLS, CDR2 YYNGEE. The CDR3 sequence is 14 residues long. Hyperthyroidism, newly diagnosed and lasting under 2 months, affected patients aged 18 to 65. The blood sample predates any ophthalmopathy symptoms, coming from first hyperthyroidism diagnosis. Fresh 10 ml peripheral blood yielded PBMCs. This TCR derives from a woman aged 45-65 years with Graves' hyperthyroidism that later progressed to Graves' ophthalmopathy. What was sequenced was blood. This chain links TRBV9 with TRBJ1-6; D is unresolved. CDR3 amino acids: CASSVAKANSPLHF. The CDR3 DNA sequence: TGTGCCAGCAGCGTAGCAAAGGCGAATTCACCCCTCCACTTT.